This T cell receptor (beta chain) comes out of a study of cytomegalovirus exposure and HLA in healthy donors. The study, taken as a whole, reports: Reportedly, fewer N-insertions than the 666-donor mean appeared in an Asian-associated ancestry cluster in a later analysis. Across donors, sequencing depth was assumed by presence/absence analyses to be roughly uniform.

V lost 0 bases to trimming and J lost 4 bases, with 7 bases between them. Germline V gene sequence: CDR1 MGHRA, CDR2 YSYEKL. The CDR3 length is 14 residues. Amplification used 60 Vbeta primers and 13 Jbeta primers. Profiling relied on immunoSEQ multiplex PCR, and the TCRdb table lists in-frame clones only, not all of them. Here the sample spans approximately 200,000 clones, under 90% being singletons. In this sample, this clone turned up a few times. Its antigen is undetermined. This chain links TRBV4-1 with TRBJ1-5; D is perhaps TRBD1 (5 bases). What was sequenced was PBMCs. The source of this sequence is a human donor in good health. CDR3 sequence (DNA): TGCGCCAGCAGCCAAGACAGGGCGAATCAGCCCCAGCATTTT. Residues: CASSQDRANQPQHF.